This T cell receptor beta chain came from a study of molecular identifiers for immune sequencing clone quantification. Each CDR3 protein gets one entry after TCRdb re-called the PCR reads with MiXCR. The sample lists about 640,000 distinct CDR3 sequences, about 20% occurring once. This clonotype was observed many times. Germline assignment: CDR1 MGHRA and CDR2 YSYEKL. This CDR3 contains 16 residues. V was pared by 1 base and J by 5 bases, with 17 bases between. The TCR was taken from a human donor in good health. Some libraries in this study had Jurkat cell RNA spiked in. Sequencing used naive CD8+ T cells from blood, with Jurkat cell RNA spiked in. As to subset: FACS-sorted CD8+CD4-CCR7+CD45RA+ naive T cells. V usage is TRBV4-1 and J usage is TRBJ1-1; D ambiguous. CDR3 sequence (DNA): TGCGCCAGCAGCCAAGGATCAATTACTCTAAAGACTGAAGCTTTCTTT. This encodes CASSQGSITLKTEAFF.